This entry describes one TCR beta chain. The record originates from a study of blood T cell repertoires in COVID-19. The wider study: Whether acute or convalescent, the COVID-19 samples came from the United States, Italy and Spain.

Germline V gene lookup returns CDR1 SGDLS and CDR2 YYNGEE. The V end lost 3 bases, the J end lost 2 bases, and 11 bases lay between the germline ends. The CDR3 sequence is 14 residues long. Per the original data handling: Reference gene primer amplification in the assay estimated nucleated cell counts. The assay was immunoSEQ multiplex PCR, and TCRdb's table has in-frame clones only and misses some. That table furnishes V, J and clone size, whereas the DNA furnished D and trimming. The sample carries about 210,000 clones, 75% to 85% recorded once. Seattle's enrolled individuals joined amid active infection and were then monitored longitudinally.

The gene calls are TRBV9 and TRBJ1-2; possible D gene TRBD1, 6 bases. This TCR was sampled from a woman in her 70s with COVID-19, enrolled during active disease. The sequenced sample consisted of peripheral blood. This CDR3 is CASSATQGNYGYTF. CDR3 in DNA: TGTGCCAGCAGCGCCACCCAGGGGAACTATGGCTACACCTTC. The complete variable domain, with remaining parts taken from reference TRBV9 and TRBJ1-2, reads DSGVTQTPKHLITATGQRVTLRCSPRSGDLSVYWYQQSLDQGLQFLIQYYNGEERAKGNILERFSAQQFPDLHSELNLSSLELGDSALYFCASSATQGNYGYTFGSGTRLTVV.